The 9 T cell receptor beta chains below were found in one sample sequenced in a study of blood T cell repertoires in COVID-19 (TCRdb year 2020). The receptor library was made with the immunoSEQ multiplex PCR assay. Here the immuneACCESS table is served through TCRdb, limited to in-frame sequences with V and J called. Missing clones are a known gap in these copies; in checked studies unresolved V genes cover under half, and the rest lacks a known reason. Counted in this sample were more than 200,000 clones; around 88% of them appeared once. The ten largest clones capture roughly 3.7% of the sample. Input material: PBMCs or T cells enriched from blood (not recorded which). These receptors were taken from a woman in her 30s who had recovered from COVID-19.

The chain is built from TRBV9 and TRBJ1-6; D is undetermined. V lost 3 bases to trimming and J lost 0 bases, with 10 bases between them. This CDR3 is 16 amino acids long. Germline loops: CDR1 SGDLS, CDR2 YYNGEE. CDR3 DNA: TGTGCCAGCAGCGGAGGTGGGAGCTCCTATAATTCACCCCTCCACTTT. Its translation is CASSGGGSSYNSPLHF.

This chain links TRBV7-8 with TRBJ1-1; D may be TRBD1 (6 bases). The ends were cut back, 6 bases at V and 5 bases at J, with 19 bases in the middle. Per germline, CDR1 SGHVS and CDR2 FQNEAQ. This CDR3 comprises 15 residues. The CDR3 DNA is TGTGCCAGCAGAAAAACTACAGGGAGGGGGACTGAAGCTTTCTTT. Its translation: CASRKTTGRGTEAFF. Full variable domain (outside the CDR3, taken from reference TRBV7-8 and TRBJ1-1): GAGVSQSPRYKVAKRGQDVALRCDPISGHVSLFWYQQALGQGPEFLTYFQNEAQLDKSGLPSDRFFAERPEGSVSTLKIQRTQQEDSAVYLCASRKTTGRGTEAFFGQGTRLTVV.

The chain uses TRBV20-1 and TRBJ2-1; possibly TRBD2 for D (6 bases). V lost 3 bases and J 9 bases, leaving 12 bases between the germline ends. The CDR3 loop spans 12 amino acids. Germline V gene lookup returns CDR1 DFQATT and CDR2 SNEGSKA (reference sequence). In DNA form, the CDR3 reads TGCAGTGCTAGTCGGGGGTCAACTGAGCAGTTCTTC. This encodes CSASRGSTEQFF.

The CDR3 loop is CASSPPAPGTEAFF. As DNA, the CDR3 is TGTGCCAGCTCACCCCCAGCCCCGGGGACTGAAGCTTTCTTT. The rearrangement uses TRBV18 and TRBJ1-1; D gene unclear. V dropped 3 bases and J dropped 5 bases, with 13 bases sitting between them. CDR1 and CDR2 (germline): KGHSH, LQKENI. The CDR3 extends over 14 amino acids.

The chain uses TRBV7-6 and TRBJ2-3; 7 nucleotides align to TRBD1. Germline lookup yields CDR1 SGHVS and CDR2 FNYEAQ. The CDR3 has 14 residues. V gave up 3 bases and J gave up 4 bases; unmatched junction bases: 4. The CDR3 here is CASSFLQGSDTQYF. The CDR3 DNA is TGTGCCAGCAGCTTCCTACAGGGGTCAGATACGCAGTATTTT. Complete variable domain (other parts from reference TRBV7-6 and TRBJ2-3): GAGVSQSPRYKVTKRGQDVALRCDPISGHVSLYWYRQALGQGPEFLTYFNYEAQQDKSGLPNDRFSAERPEGSISTLTIQRTEQRDSAMYRCASSFLQGSDTQYFGPGTRLTVL.

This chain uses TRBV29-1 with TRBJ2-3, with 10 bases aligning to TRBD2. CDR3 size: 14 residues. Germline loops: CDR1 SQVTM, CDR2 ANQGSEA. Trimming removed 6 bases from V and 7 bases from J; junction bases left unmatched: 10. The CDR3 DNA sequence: TGCAGCGTGGACAAGCGGGAGGGCCCAAATACGCAGTATTTT. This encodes CSVDKREGPNTQYF.

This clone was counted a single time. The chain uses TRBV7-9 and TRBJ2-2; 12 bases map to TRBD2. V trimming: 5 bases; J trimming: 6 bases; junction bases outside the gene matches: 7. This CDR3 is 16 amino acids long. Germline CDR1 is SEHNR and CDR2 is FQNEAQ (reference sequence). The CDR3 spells CASSPTSGRGAGELFF. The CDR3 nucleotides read TGTGCCAGCAGCCCGACTAGCGGGAGAGGCGCCGGGGAGCTGTTTTTT.

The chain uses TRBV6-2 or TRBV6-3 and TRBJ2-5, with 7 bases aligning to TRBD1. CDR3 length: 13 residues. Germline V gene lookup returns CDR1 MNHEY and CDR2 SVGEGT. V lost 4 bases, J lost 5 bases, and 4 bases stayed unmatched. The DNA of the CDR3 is TGTGCCAGCAGTTTCCAGACAGGGGAGACCCAGTACTTC. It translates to CASSFQTGETQYF.

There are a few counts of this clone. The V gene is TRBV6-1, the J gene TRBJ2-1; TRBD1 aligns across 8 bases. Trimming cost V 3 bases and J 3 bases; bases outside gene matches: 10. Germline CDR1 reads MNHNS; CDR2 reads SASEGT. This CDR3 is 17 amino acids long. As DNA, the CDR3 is TGTGCCAGCAGTGAGTCCTGGACAGGGTGGTACTACAATGAGCAGTTCTTC. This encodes CASSESWTGWYYNEQFF.